These T cell receptor beta chains were read from a single sample in a study of cytomegalovirus exposure and HLA in healthy donors. The repertoire was sequenced with immunoSEQ multiplex PCR; TCRdb's copy has only in-frame clones and lacks some. The repertoire holds roughly 100,000 clones, roughly 60% seen once, with about 4.5% in the top ten. The sequenced sample consisted of PBMCs. The receptors stem from a human donor in good health. Both conserved end residues are part of each CDR3. The order of the fields is clone size, V gene, J gene, D gene, CDR3 DNA, CDR3 protein. A D gene is named only where the DNA matches it firmly. Where a row states a size, it is once, few, many or the class of an expanded clone; other rows omit it.

>few|TRBV25-1|TRBJ2-2|TRBD2
TGTGCCAGCAGTACCCGACTAGCGGCCGGCGGGGAGCTGTTTTTT
CASSTRLAAGGELFF
>.|TRBV5-1|TRBJ2-1|TRBD2
TGCGCCAGCAGCTTGTCAACTAGCGGGACCTACAATGAGCAGTTCTTC
CASSLSTSGTYNEQFF
>.|TRBV2|TRBJ2-1|TRBD2
TGTGCCAGCAGGATAGCGGGAGTGCAGGGCAATGAGCAGTTCTTC
CASRIAGVQGNEQFF
>.|TRBV21-1|TRBJ2-6|.
TGTGCCAGCAGCTCCCCCCTCGGGGGAAGAGGGGCCAACGTCCTGACTTTC
CASSSPLGGRGANVLTF
>.|TRBV9|TRBJ2-7|.
TGTGCCAGCAGCTCGACAGGTACACAGTCGGGGGAGCAGTACTTC
CASSSTGTQSGEQYF
>few|TRBV28|TRBJ2-7|TRBD1
TGTGCCAGCAGACCGACCCCTCGGGACAGGGCTTTTCTCTCCTACGAGCAGTACTTC
CASRPTPRDRAFLSYEQYF
>once|TRBV10-2|TRBJ2-7|TRBD2
TGCGCCAGCTCCTTAGCGGGAGCGCTGCGGGAGCAGTACTTC
CASSLAGALREQYF
>.|TRBV27|TRBJ1-5|TRBD1
TGTGCCAGCAGTCCCCCCGACAGGGCGGATCAGCCCCAGCATTTT
CASSPPDRADQPQHF
>.|TRBV7-2|TRBJ2-7|.
TGTGCCAGCAGCTTAGGAGCGGTAACCTACGAGCAGTACTTC
CASSLGAVTYEQYF
>.|TRBV5-4|TRBJ2-7|TRBD2
TGTGCCAGCAGCAGGACTAGCGGGAAAAACGAGCAGTACTTC
CASSRTSGKNEQYF
>.|TRBV12-5|TRBJ2-7|TRBD1
TGTGCTAGTGGTTTAGGGACAGGGACCTACGAGCAGTACTTC
CASGLGTGTYEQYF
>.|TRBV9|TRBJ2-3|TRBD2
TGTGCCAGCAGCGTAGTCGGTAGCGGGCTGGATACGCAGTATTTT
CASSVVGSGLDTQYF
>.|TRBV25-1|TRBJ1-3|.
TGTGCCAGCAGTGAATCAACCGAGCCGAGCTCTGGAAACACCATATATTTT
CASSESTEPSSGNTIYF
>once|TRBV28|TRBJ1-1|TRBD1
TGTGCCAGCAGTTGGGCAGGGGGATATACTGAAGCTTTCTTT
CASSWAGGYTEAFF
>.|TRBV19|TRBJ1-1|.
TGTGCCAGTAGTATAGCAACCCGCAGGCGTTTGAACACTGAAGCTTTCTTT
CASSIATRRRLNTEAFF
>few|TRBV2|TRBJ2-6|TRBD2
TGTGCCAGCAGATTAGCGGGAGTCTCTGGGGCCAACGTCCTGACTTTC
CASRLAGVSGANVLTF
>.|TRBV27|TRBJ2-7|TRBD2
TGTGCCAGCACCCCGGGAGGAGGCCCCTACGAGCAGTACTTC
CASTPGGGPYEQYF
>.|TRBV2|TRBJ1-2|TRBD1
TGTGCCAGCAGCACTGACCTGGGACAGTTAAGTGGCTACACCTTC
CASSTDLGQLSGYTF
>.|TRBV27|TRBJ2-1|.
TGTGCCAGCAGTTTGCTCTCCACATCCTACAATGAGCAGTTCTTC
CASSLLSTSYNEQFF
>.|TRBV11-3|TRBJ2-1|.
TGTGCCAGCAGCTTAGCCTTAGGGGACAATGAGCAGTTCTTC
CASSLALGDNEQFF
>.|TRBV4-2|TRBJ2-1|TRBD2
TGTGCCAGCAGCCAGACTAGCGGGAGCTCCTACAATGAGCAGTTCTTC
CASSQTSGSSYNEQFF
>once|TRBV19|TRBJ1-4|.
TGTGCCAGTAGAAATAGCTACGGTGAAAAACTGTTTTTT
CASRNSYGEKLFF
>few|TRBV19|TRBJ2-5|.
TGTGCCAGTAGTATAGCAGGAGGGGGCCCTCCAGAGACCCAGTACTTC
CASSIAGGGPPETQYF
>.|TRBV5-4|TRBJ1-2|.
TGTGCCAGCAGCTTTTCAGGCGGGAAAGGCTACACCTTC
CASSFSGGKGYTF
>.|TRBV19|TRBJ2-1|.
TGTGCCAGTAGTATAGGGCAGGGCCACTACAATGAGCAGTTCTTC
CASSIGQGHYNEQFF
>few|TRBV6-1|TRBJ1-5|.
TGTGCCAGCAGTGAACCGGGTTATCAGCCCCAGCATTTT
CASSEPGYQPQHF
>.|TRBV7-9|TRBJ2-2|TRBD2
TGTGCCAGCAGCGCGACTAGCGGGAGTACCGGGGAGCTGTTTTTT
CASSATSGSTGELFF
>.|TRBV14|TRBJ2-5|.
TGTGCCAGCAGCCAACCCGCCCATTCCAGGGTTGGTTGGGAGACCCAGTACTTC
CASSQPAHSRVGWETQYF
>.|TRBV6-5|TRBJ2-1|.
TGTGCCAGCAGTGCTTACAGCTCCTACAATGAGCAGTTCTTC
CASSAYSSYNEQFF
>.|TRBV4-1|TRBJ2-3|.
TGCGCCAGCAGCCAAGACGAGGTTAGGGACACGTATTTT
CASSQDEVRDTYF
>.|TRBV6-1|TRBJ1-2|.
TGTGCCGGAACAACAGGGTACGATGGCTACACCTTC
CAGTTGYDGYTF
>.|TRBV5-1|TRBJ2-7|.
TGCGCCAGCAGCTTGGGGGGGGAATACGAGCAGTACTTC
CASSLGGEYEQYF
>.|TRBV27|TRBJ1-1|.
TGTGCCAGCAGTTCCAACAAACACAATGAAGCTTTCTTT
CASSSNKHNEAFF
>.|TRBV11-2|TRBJ2-2|TRBD2
TGTGCCAGCAGCTCCGGGACTAGTTTTGTCGGGGAGCTGTTTTTT
CASSSGTSFVGELFF
>.|TRBV4-1|TRBJ2-7|TRBD2
TGCGCCAGCAGCCAGTCGCCTAGCGGGAGCTACGAGCAGTACTTC
CASSQSPSGSYEQYF
>.|TRBV27|TRBJ2-1|TRBD2
TGTGCCAGCAGTTCAGCTGGTGGGGGACTAGCGGGAGAGGGTGGAATAAATGAGCAGTTCTTC
CASSSAGGGLAGEGGINEQFF
>.|TRBV7-3|TRBJ2-5|TRBD1
TGTGCCAGCAGCGCCACAGGGGCGGAGACCCAGTACTTC
CASSATGAETQYF
>.|TRBV15|TRBJ2-1|TRBD2
TGTGCCACCAGCAGAGATCGGGGCGGGAGGGCCAACGATGAGCAGTTCTTC
CATSRDRGGRANDEQFF
>.|TRBV7-2|TRBJ1-3|TRBD1
TGTGCCAGCAGCTTAGCGGACAGGGGGCTCGGAAACACCATATATTTT
CASSLADRGLGNTIYF
>.|TRBV7-6|TRBJ2-1|TRBD2
TGTGCCAGCAGCTTAGAGGCTAGCGGAGCCCTCAATGAGCAGTTCTTC
CASSLEASGALNEQFF
>.|TRBV27|TRBJ2-7|TRBD2
TGTGCCAGCAGTTTATCCGGCGGGAGAGGCGAGCAGTACTTC
CASSLSGGRGEQYF
>.|TRBV18|TRBJ1-2|TRBD1
TGTGCCAGCTCACTAAGACAGGGGGCGCGGGACTATGGCTACACCTTC
CASSLRQGARDYGYTF
>few|TRBV5-6|TRBJ2-2|TRBD2
TGTGCCAGCAGCTCGGGACTAGCGGGGTTTACCGGGGAGCTGTTTTTT
CASSSGLAGFTGELFF
>.|TRBV7-9|TRBJ2-1|.
TGTGCCAGCAGCTTAGCGGGAGCCACCTACAATGAGCAGTTCTTC
CASSLAGATYNEQFF
>.|TRBV9|TRBJ2-1|.
TGTGCCAGCAGCGCCCCGGGAGAGGACCCCGTTAATGAGCAGTTCTTC
CASSAPGEDPVNEQFF
>.|TRBV5-5|TRBJ2-5|TRBD2
TGTGCCAGCAGCTTTCGCTTAAGCGGGAGCTACGAGACCCAGTACTTC
CASSFRLSGSYETQYF
>few|TRBV27|TRBJ1-2|.
TGTGCCAGCAGCGACAGATCGGGTGGCTACACCTTC
CASSDRSGGYTF
>.|TRBV10-1|TRBJ2-1|TRBD2
TGCGCCAGCAGTGAGGCCCTAGCGGGAGGGCCCGGCGATGAGCAGTTCTTC
CASSEALAGGPGDEQFF